Sequencing of this T cell receptor beta chain was carried out in a study of T-cell reconstitution after alpha-beta-depleted transplantation in children. V lost 7 bases and J lost 4, with 13 bases in between. There are 14 residues in the CDR3. Germline loops: CDR1 MNHEY, CDR2 SVGEGT. It was with unique molecular identifiers that the TCRbeta library was prepared. A single record per CDR3 protein comes from TCRdb applying MiXCR to the PCR reads. Of approximately 210,000 distinct CDR3 sequences in the sample, approximately 17% were seen once. In its sample, this clonotype was seen a few times. The chain uses TRBV6-2 or TRBV6-3 and TRBJ2-2; D is perhaps TRBD1 (5 bases). This material consisted of PBMCs, mostly from graft donor cells, taken 360 days after TCRalphabeta/CD19-depleted stem cell transplant. This TCR was recovered from a male patient under 10 years old who had a stem cell transplant for acute lymphoblastic leukemia, so the T cells may come from the graft donor. This chain's CDR3 is CASIARASTGELFF. CDR3 nucleotide sequence: TGTGCCAGCATAGCCAGGGCGTCCACCGGGGAGCTGTTTTTT.